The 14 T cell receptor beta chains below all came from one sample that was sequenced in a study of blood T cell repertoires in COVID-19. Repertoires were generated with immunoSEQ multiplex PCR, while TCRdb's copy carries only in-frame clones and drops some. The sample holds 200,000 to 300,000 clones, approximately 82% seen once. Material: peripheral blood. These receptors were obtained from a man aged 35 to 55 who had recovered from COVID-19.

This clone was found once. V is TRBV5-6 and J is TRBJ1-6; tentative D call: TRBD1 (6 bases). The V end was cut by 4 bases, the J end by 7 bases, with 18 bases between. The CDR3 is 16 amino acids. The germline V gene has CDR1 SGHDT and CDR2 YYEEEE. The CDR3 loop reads CASSLRFAGANSPLHF. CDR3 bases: TGTGCCAGCAGCCTGAGGTTTGCGGGGGCGAATTCACCCCTCCACTTT.

The CDR3 DNA follows: TGTGCCACCAGTAGGGGGCGAGATGAAAAACTGTTTTTT. This encodes CATSRGRDEKLFF. The genes are TRBV15 and TRBJ1-4; the match to TRBD1 covers 7 bases. This CDR3 comprises 13 residues. V trimming: 6 bases; J trimming: 6 bases; junction bases outside the gene matches: 4. In germline, CDR1 is LNHNV, CDR2 YYDKDF (reference sequence).

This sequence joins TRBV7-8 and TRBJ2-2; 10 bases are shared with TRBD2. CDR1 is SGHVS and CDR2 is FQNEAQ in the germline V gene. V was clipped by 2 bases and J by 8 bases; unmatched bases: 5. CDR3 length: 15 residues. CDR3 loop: CASSLKRGGAGELFF. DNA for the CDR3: TGTGCCAGCAGCTTAAAGCGGGGGGGCGCGGGGGAGCTGTTTTTT.

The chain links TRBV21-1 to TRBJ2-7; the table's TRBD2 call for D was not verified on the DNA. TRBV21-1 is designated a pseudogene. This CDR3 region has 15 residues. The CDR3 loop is CASSNAPRESYEQYF. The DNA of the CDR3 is TGTGCCAGCAGCAATGCGCCGCGAGAGTCCTACGAGCAGTACTTC.

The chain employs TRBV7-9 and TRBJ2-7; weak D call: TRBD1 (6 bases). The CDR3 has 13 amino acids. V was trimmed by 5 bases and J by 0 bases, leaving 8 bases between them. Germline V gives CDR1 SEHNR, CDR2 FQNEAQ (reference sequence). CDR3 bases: TGTGCCAGCAGCGGACAGACCTCCTACGAGCAGTACTTC. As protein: CASSGQTSYEQYF.

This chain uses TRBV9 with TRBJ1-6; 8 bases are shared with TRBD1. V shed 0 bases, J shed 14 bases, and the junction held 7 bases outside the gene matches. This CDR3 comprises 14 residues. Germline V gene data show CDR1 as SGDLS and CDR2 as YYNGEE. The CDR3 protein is CASSVGTGFMALHF. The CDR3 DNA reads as TGTGCCAGCAGCGTAGGGACAGGGTTTATGGCCCTCCACTTT.

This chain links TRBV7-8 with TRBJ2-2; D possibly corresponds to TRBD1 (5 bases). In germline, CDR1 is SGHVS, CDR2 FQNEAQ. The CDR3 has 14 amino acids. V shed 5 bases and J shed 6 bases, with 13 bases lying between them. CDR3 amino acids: CASSALAGSGELFF. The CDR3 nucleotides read TGTGCCAGCAGCGCCCTCGCAGGGTCCGGGGAGCTGTTTTTT.

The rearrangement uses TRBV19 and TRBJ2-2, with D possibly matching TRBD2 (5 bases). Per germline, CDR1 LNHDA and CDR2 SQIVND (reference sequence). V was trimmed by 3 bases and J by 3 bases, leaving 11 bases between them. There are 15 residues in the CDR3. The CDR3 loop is CASSMGGWYTGELFF. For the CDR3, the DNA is TGTGCCAGTAGTATGGGCGGGTGGTACACCGGGGAGCTGTTTTTT. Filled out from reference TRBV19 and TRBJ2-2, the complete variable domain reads DGGITQSPKYLFRKEGQNVTLSCEQNLNHDAMYWYRQDPGQGLRLIYYSQIVNDFQKGDIAEGYSVSREKKESFPLTVTSAQKNPTAFYLCASSMGGWYTGELFFGEGSRLTVL.

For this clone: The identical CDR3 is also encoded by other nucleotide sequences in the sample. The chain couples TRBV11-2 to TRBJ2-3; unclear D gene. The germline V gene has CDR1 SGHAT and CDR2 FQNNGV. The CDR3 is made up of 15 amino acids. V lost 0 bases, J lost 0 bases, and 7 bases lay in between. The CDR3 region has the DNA TGTGCCAGCAGCTTAGAAAGAGCTAGCACAGATACGCAGTATTTT. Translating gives CASSLERASTDTQYF.

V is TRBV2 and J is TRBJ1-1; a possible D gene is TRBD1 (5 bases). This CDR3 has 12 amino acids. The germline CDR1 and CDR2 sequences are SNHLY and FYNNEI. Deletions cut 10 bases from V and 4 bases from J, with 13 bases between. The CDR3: CATGGEGTEAFF. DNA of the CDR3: TGTGCCACCGGAGGGGAGGGCACTGAAGCTTTCTTT.

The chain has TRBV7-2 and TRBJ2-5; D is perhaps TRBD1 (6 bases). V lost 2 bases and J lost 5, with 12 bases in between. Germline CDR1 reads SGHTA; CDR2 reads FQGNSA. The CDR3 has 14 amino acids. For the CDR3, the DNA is TGTGCCAGCAGCTTAAACAGGGTGGAGGAGACCCAGTACTTC. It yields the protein CASSLNRVEETQYF. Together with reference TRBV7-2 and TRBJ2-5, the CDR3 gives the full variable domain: GAGVSQSPSNKVTEKGKDVELRCDPISGHTALYWYRQSLGQGLEFLIYFQGNSAPDKSGLPSDRFSAERTGGSVSTLTIQRTQQEDSAVYLCASSLNRVEETQYFGPGTRLLVL.

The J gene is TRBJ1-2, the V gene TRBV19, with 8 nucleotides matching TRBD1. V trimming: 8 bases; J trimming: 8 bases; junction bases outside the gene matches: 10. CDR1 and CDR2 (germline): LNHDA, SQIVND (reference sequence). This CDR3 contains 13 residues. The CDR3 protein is CASRDRREGGYTF. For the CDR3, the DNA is TGTGCCAGTCGGGACAGGAGAGAAGGAGGCTACACCTTC.

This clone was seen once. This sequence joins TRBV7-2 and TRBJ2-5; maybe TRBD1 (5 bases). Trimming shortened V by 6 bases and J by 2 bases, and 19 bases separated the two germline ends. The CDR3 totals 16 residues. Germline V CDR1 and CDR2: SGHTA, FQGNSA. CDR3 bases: TGTGCCAGCAGTCCCAGGGTGCGACAGTTACAAGAGACCCAGTACTTC. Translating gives CASSPRVRQLQETQYF.

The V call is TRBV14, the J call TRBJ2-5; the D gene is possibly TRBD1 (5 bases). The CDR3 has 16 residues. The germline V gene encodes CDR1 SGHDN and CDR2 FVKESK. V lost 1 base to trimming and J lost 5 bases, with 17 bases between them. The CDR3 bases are TGTGCCAGCAGCCAAGGTGTGTTGGGGCCGCGGGAGACCCAGTACTTC. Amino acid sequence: CASSQGVLGPRETQYF.